The rows below give T cell receptor beta chains drawn from one sample of a study of blood T cells in healthy people across ages. TCRdb redid the calling of the 5' RACE reads with MiXCR, one entry per CDR3 protein. This table holds about 1.5 million distinct CDR3 sequences, approximately 42% found once. Sample: blood. These receptors all come from a woman between 18 and 29 years old in good health. Each CDR3 is given with its conserved first and last residue. D genes are given only for firm matches. Size is stated for part of the rows, as once, few or many counts, or as a class when the clone is expanded.

TRBJ2-5	NA	NA	TRBV6-5	CASSYSQGPETQYF	TGTGCCAGCAGTTACTCGCAGGGGCCGGAGACCCAGTACTTC
TRBJ2-1	NA	NA	TRBV30	CAWSLRSSYNEQFF	TGTGCCTGGAGCCTGCGGAGCTCCTACAATGAGCAGTTCTTC
TRBJ2-1	TRBD2	few	TRBV27	CASAFIAGGFGNEQFF	TGTGCCAGCGCCTTCATAGCGGGGGGCTTCGGCAATGAGCAGTTCTTC
TRBJ2-7	NA	NA	TRBV29-1	CSVGSGVGYEQYF	TGCAGCGTTGGGTCCGGGGTGGGGTACGAGCAGTACTTC
TRBJ2-7	TRBD1	few	TRBV5-1	CASSMTGGRSYEQYF	TGCGCCAGCAGCATGACAGGGGGAAGATCCTACGAGCAGTACTTC
TRBJ2-5	TRBD2	few	TRBV6-5	CASSSLVAGEETQYF	TGTGCCAGCAGTTCCCTTGTGGCGGGGGAAGAGACCCAGTACTTC
TRBJ2-7	TRBD2	NA	TRBV20-1	CSASGPTSGTSSYNEQYF	TGCAGTGCTAGTGGGCCTACTAGCGGCACGAGCTCCTACAATGAGCAGTACTTC
TRBJ1-3	NA	NA	TRBV4-3	CASSQDWRDSGNTIYF	TGCGCCAGCAGCCAAGATTGGCGAGACTCTGGAAACACCATATATTTT
TRBJ2-7	TRBD2	NA	TRBV7-2	CASSLITSGVPSSYNEQYF	TGTGCCAGCAGCTTAATTACTAGCGGGGTTCCCAGCTCCTACAATGAGCAGTACTTC
TRBJ2-1	TRBD2	NA	TRBV7-3	CASSVTSGSFNEQFF	TGTGCCAGCAGCGTGACTAGCGGGAGCTTCAATGAGCAGTTCTTC
TRBJ2-4	NA	once	TRBV20-1	CSARGAKNIQYF	TGCAGTGCTAGAGGAGCCAAAAACATTCAGTACTTC
TRBJ2-7	NA	NA	TRBV29-1	CSVYTSSYEQYF	TGCAGCGTATACACTAGCTCCTACGAGCAGTACTTC
TRBJ2-1	TRBD2	NA	TRBV20-1	CSASGLADYNEQFF	TGCAGTGCAAGCGGACTAGCGGACTACAATGAGCAGTTCTTC
TRBJ2-1	NA	NA	TRBV27	CASSPQRRSWNEQFF	TGTGCCAGCAGTCCCCAGCGGAGGAGCTGGAATGAGCAGTTCTTC
TRBJ1-2	TRBD1	few	TRBV13	CASSHPTGGGYTF	TGTGCCAGCAGCCACCCGACAGGGGGCGGCTACACCTTC
TRBJ2-5	TRBD1	few	TRBV18	CASSPPRTGGETQYF	TGTGCCAGCTCACCACCCCGGACAGGTGGGGAGACTCAGTACTTC
TRBJ2-5	TRBD1	NA	TRBV2	CASRQGIQETQYF	TGTGCCAGCAGACAGGGGATACAAGAGACCCAGTACTTC
TRBJ2-1	TRBD2	NA	TRBV7-2	CASSLNPLAGGQNEQFF	TGTGCCAGCAGCTTAAATCCGCTAGCGGGAGGGCAGAATGAGCAGTTCTTC
TRBJ2-5	NA	NA	TRBV20-1	CSATLTRQKGETQYF	TGCAGTGCTACGTTGACTAGACAAAAAGGGGAGACCCAGTACTTC
TRBJ2-3	NA	NA	TRBV24-1	CATSDEGSTDTQYF	TGTGCCACCAGTGATGAAGGGAGCACAGATACGCAGTATTTT
TRBJ2-7	TRBD2	NA	TRBV29-1	CSVYRRGGGNEQYF	TGCAGCGTGTACAGGCGGGGGGGTGGAAATGAGCAGTACTTC
TRBJ2-7	TRBD1	NA	TRBV20-1	CSARPTGVSSDEQYF	TGCAGTGCTAGACCGACAGGGGTGAGCTCCGACGAGCAGTACTTC
TRBJ1-2	NA	few	TRBV15	CATSRDRTNYGYTF	TGTGCCACCAGCAGAGATCGGACAAACTATGGCTACACCTTC
TRBJ1-1	NA	NA	TRBV20-1	CSAPGITEAFF	TGCAGTGCCCCGGGTATCACTGAAGCTTTCTTT
TRBJ2-7	NA	NA	TRBV20-1	CSASQQTYEQYF	TGCAGTGCTAGTCAACAGACCTACGAGCAGTACTTC
TRBJ2-4	NA	NA	TRBV20-1	CSASWQANIQYF	TGCAGTGCTAGTTGGCAGGCAAACATTCAGTACTTC
TRBJ1-1	TRBD1	few	TRBV20-1	CSAPRTGRNTEAFF	TGCAGTGCCCCACGGACAGGTCGGAACACTGAAGCTTTCTTT
TRBJ2-2	NA	few	TRBV27	CASSLSTLGNTGELFF	TGTGCCAGCAGTTTATCGACACTAGGTAACACCGGGGAGCTGTTTTTT
TRBJ2-3	NA	NA	TRBV7-8	CASSFINTDTQYF	TGTGCCAGCAGCTTCATTAATACAGATACGCAGTATTTT
TRBJ1-1	NA	NA	TRBV20-1	CSARSWGSRVGNTEAFF	TGCAGTGCTAGATCCTGGGGTAGCAGGGTCGGGAACACTGAAGCTTTCTTT
TRBJ2-3	TRBD2	few	TRBV2	CASSPVRGSTRTDTQYF	TGTGCCAGCAGTCCCGTGCGGGGGAGCACGAGGACAGATACGCAGTATTTT
TRBJ2-5	NA	few	TRBV12-3/TRBV12-4	CATTVGVETQYF	TGTGCCACCACCGTGGGGGTCGAGACCCAGTACTTC
TRBJ1-5	NA	many	TRBV7-9	CASSLGASGNQPQHF	TGTGCCAGCAGCTTAGGTGCTAGCGGCAATCAGCCCCAGCATTTT
TRBJ2-5	NA	NA	TRBV7-2	CASSQSQGREQYF	TGTGCCAGCAGCCAATCACAGGGGAGGGAGCAGTACTTC
TRBJ2-7	TRBD1	few	TRBV4-3	CASSQLLGGLGSYEQYF	TGCGCCAGCAGCCAACTACTAGGGGGCTTAGGGTCCTACGAGCAGTACTTC
TRBJ2-7	TRBD1	few	TRBV10-3	CAIRPGQDSYEQYF	TGTGCCATCAGGCCGGGACAGGACTCCTACGAGCAGTACTTC
TRBJ1-5	NA	NA	TRBV20-1	CSASDPRGNQPQHF	TGCAGTGCGTCCGACCCCAGGGGCAATCAGCCCCAGCATTTT
TRBJ2-3	NA	few	TRBV20-1	CSAITSTQYF	TGCAGTGCTATAACTAGTACGCAGTATTTT
TRBJ2-7	NA	NA	TRBV9	CASSSDSTGTRSYEQYF	TGTGCCAGCAGCTCAGATTCAACCGGGACTCGTTCCTACGAGCAGTACTTC
TRBJ2-1	TRBD1	many	TRBV29-1	CSSRQGSHNEQFF	TGCAGCTCCCGACAGGGGAGCCACAATGAGCAGTTCTTC
TRBJ1-2	NA	few	TRBV12-3/TRBV12-4	CATRILNGYTF	TGTGCCACCAGGATTCTAAATGGCTACACCTTC
TRBJ2-3	NA	few	TRBV7-8	CASSLFPGSFTDTQYF	TGTGCCAGCAGCTTATTCCCGGGGAGCTTCACAGATACGCAGTATTTT
TRBJ2-4	NA	NA	TRBV20-1	CSAFQGVKNIQYF	TGCAGTGCTTTTCAGGGCGTCAAAAACATTCAGTACTTC